The T cell receptor beta chain described here comes from a study of blood T cell repertoires in COVID-19. Study background: Italy, Spain and the United States were the sources of the convalescent and acute COVID-19 samples. T cells, B-cell-depleted T cells, or PBMCs provided the cDNA or gDNA that served as material.

In the authors' workflow: For nucleated cells, counts were estimated from reference gene primer amplification. Some clones are missing from TCRdb's copy, which holds only in-frame ones; the method was immunoSEQ multiplex PCR. From that table come the V and J calls and clone size; the DNA was used to work out D and trimming. Of some 300,000 clones in the sample, about 87% were seen once. J gave up 0 bases and V 5 bases, and 3 bases lay outside the gene matches. Germline loops: CDR1 SGDLS, CDR2 YYNGEE. The CDR3 contains 15 residues. The chain couples TRBV9 to TRBJ2-3, with 10 nucleotides matching TRBD2. The TCR sequence derives from a woman aged 25 to 39 who had recovered from COVID-19. Sequenced sample: peripheral blood. The CDR3, as DNA: TGTGCCAGCAGTACTAGCGGGGTTAGCACAGATACGCAGTATTTT. This codes for CASSTSGVSTDTQYF.